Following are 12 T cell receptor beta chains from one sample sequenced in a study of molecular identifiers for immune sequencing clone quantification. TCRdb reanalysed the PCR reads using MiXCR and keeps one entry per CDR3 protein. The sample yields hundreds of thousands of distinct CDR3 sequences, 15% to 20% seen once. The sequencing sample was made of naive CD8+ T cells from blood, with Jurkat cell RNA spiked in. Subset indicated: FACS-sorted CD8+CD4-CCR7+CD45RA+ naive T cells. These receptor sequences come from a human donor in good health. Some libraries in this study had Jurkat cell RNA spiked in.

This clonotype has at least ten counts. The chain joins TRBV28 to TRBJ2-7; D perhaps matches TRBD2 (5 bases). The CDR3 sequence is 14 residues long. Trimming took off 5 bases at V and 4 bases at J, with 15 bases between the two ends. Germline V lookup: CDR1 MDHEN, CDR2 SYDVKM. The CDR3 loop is CASSIRRSGYEQYF. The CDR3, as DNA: TGTGCCAGCAGTATACGTCGTTCGGGGTACGAGCAGTACTTC.

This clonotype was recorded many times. The CDR3 sequence is CASSQGTASGIGGDTQYF. DNA for the CDR3: TGCGCCAGCAGCCAAGGTACGGCAAGCGGCATCGGTGGAGATACGCAGTATTTT. V is TRBV4-3 and J is TRBJ2-3; D perhaps matches TRBD2 (5 bases). Deletions cut 1 base from V and 5 bases from J, with 22 bases between. Germline CDR1 and CDR2: LGHNA and YSLEER. This CDR3 region has 18 residues.

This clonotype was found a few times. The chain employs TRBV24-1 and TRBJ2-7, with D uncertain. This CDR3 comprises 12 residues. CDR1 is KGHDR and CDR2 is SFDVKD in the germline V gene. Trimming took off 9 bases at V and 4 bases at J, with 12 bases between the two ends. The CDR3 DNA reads TGTGCCACCGAGGTTAAAGGGTACGAGCAGTACTTC. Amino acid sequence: CATEVKGYEQYF.

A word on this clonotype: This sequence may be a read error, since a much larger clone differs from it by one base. The CDR3 loop is CASSREQGVSTGELFF. CDR3 bases: TGTGCCAGCAGCAGAGAACAGGGAGTAAGCACCGGGGAGCTGTTTTTT. This chain connects TRBV7-2 to TRBJ2-2; D is perhaps TRBD1 (6 bases). Looked up from germline, CDR1 is SGHTA and CDR2 is FQGNSA. The CDR3 is 16 residues long. V was cut by 5 bases and J by 4 bases, with 17 bases left in between.

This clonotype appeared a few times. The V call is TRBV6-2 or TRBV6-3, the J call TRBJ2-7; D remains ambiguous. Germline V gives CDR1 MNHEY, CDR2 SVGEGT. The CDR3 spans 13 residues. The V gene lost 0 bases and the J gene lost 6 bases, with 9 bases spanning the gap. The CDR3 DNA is TGTGCCAGCAGTTACTCGCGATCCCTCGAGCAGTACTTC. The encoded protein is CASSYSRSLEQYF.

Here the CDR3 reads CASSYHTGRLAGTDTQYF. Here the CDR3 DNA reads TGTGCCAGCAGTTACCATACGGGCCGACTAGCGGGCACAGATACGCAGTATTTT. This chain joins TRBV6-5 and TRBJ2-3, with TRBD2 matching over 9 bases. V shed 2 bases, J shed 1 base, and the junction held 10 bases outside the gene matches. Germline V gives CDR1 MNHEY, CDR2 SVGAGI. The length of the CDR3 is 18 residues.

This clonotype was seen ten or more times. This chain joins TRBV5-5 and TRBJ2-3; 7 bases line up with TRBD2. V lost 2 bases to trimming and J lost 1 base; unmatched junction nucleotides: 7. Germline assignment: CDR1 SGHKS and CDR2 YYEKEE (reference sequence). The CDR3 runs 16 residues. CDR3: CASSLLAGERTDTQYF. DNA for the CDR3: TGTGCCAGCAGCTTATTGGCGGGAGAACGCACAGATACGCAGTATTTT.

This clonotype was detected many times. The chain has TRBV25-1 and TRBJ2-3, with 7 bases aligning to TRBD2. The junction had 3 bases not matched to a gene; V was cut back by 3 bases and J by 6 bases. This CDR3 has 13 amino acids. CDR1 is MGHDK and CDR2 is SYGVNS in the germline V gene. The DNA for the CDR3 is TGTGCCAGCAGTGAGCCACTAGCGGATACGCAGTATTTT. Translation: CASSEPLADTQYF. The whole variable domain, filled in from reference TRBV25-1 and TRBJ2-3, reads EADIYQTPRYLVIGTGKKITLECSQTMGHDKMYWYQQDPGMELHLIHYSYGVNSTEKGDLSSESTVSRIRTEHFPLTLESARPSHTSQYLCASSEPLADTQYFGPGTRLTVL.

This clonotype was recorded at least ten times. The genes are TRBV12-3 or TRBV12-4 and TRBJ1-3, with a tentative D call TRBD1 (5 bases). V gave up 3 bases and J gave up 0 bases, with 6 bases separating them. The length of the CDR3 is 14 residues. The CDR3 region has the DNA TGTGCCAGCAGTTTGGGGACCTCTGGAAACACCATATATTTT. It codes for CASSLGTSGNTIYF.

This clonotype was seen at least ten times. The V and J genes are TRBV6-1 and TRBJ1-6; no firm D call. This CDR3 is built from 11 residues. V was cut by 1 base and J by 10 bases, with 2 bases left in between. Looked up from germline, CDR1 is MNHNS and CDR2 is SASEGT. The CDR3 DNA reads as TGTGCCAGCAGTGAAGGGTCACCCCTCCACTTT. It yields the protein CASSEGSPLHF.

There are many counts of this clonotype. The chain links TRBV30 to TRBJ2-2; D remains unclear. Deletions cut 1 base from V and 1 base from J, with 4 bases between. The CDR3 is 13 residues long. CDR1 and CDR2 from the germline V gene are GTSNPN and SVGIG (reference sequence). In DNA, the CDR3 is TGTGCCTGGAGTGGGGGGAACACCGGGGAGCTGTTTTTT. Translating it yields CAWSGGNTGELFF.

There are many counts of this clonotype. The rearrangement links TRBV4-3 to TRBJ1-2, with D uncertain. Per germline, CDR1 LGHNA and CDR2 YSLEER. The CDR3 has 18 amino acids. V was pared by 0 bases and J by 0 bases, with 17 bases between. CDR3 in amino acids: CASSQDGVPKIANYGYTF. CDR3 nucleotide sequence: TGCGCCAGCAGCCAAGATGGGGTCCCAAAAATAGCTAACTATGGCTACACCTTC.